This T cell receptor beta chain was captured in a study of T cells in Graves' hyperthyroidism and ophthalmopathy. TCR beta CDR3 sequences were amplified from RNA transcripts. HTBI primers were used for first-round RT-PCR of the TCR CDR3. TCRdb passed the multiplex PCR reads through MiXCR, listing each CDR3 protein once. This repertoire shows about 620,000 distinct CDR3 sequences, 16% found once; its top ten account for approximately 3.8%. Details on this clonotype: A much more abundant neighbour one base away suggests this may be a read error.

V was clipped by 3 bases and J by 2 bases; unmatched bases: 6. The germline CDR1 and CDR2 sequences are MNHNS and SASEGT. The CDR3 has 15 amino acids. Sequences were obtained from blood. The sequence was collected from a woman under 40 with Graves' hyperthyroidism. The rearrangement uses TRBV6-1 and TRBJ2-7, with 8 bases identical to TRBD1. DNA of the CDR3: TGTGCCAGCAGTGATGAGACAGGGGCTACCTACGAGCAGTACTTC. It encodes CASSDETGATYEQYF.